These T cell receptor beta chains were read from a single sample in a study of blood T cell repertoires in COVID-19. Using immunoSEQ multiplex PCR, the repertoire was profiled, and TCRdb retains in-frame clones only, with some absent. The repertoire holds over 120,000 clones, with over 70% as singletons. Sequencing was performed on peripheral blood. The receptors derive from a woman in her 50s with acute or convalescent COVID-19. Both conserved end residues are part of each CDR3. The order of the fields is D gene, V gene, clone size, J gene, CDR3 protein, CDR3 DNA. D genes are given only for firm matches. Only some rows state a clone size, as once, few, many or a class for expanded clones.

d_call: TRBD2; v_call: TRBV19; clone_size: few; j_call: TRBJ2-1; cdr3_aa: CASSQPPREAYNEQFF; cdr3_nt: TGTGCCAGTTCTCAACCCCCGCGGGAGGCCTACAATGAGCAGTTCTTC
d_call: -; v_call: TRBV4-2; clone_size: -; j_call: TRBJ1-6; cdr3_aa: CASSQDPQALGSVRPLHF; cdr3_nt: TGTGCCAGCAGCCAAGATCCCCAGGCACTCGGTTCAGTACGTCCCCTCCACTTT
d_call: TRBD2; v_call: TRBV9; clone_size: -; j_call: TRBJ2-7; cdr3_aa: CASSEGDSLAGIYEQYF; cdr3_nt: TGTGCCAGCAGCGAGGGGGATTCACTAGCGGGGATCTACGAGCAGTACTTC
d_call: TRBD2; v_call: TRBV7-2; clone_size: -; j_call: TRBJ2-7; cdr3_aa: CASSLGLAGAYEQYF; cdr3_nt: TGTGCCAGCAGCTTAGGGCTAGCGGGCGCCTACGAGCAGTACTTC
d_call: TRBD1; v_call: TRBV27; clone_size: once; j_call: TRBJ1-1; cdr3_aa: CATLEGDRGLGTEAFF; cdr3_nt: TGTGCCACCCTCGAGGGGGACAGGGGGCTGGGCACTGAAGCTTTCTTT
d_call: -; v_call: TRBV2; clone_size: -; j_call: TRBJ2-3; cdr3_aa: CASSEAAQSTDTQYF; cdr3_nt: TGTGCCAGCAGTGAAGCCGCACAGTCCACAGATACGCAGTATTTT
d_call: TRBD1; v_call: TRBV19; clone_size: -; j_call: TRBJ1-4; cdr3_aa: CASSHRQGQRNEKLFF; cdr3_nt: TGTGCCAGTAGTCATCGACAGGGGCAGAGGAATGAAAAACTGTTTTTT
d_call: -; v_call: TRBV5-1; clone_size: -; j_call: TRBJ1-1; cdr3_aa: CASSLALGANTEAFF; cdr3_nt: TGCGCCAGCAGCTTGGCTCTGGGGGCGAACACTGAAGCTTTCTTT
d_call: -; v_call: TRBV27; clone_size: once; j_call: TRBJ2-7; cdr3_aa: CASSSTRSEQYF; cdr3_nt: TGTGCCAGCAGTTCGACTAGAAGCGAGCAGTACTTC
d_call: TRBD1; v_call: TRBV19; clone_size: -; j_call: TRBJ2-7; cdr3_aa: CASSIYHRGLSYEQYF; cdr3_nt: TGTGCCAGTAGTATCTATCACAGGGGGCTCTCCTACGAGCAGTACTTC
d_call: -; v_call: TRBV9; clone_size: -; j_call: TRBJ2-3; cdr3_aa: CASSVATYTDTQYF; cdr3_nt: TGTGCCAGCAGCGTAGCTACCTACACAGATACGCAGTATTTT
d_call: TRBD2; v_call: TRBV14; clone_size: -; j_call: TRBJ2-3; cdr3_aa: CASSGERGYTDTQYF; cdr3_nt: TGTGCCAGCAGCGGAGAGCGGGGTTACACAGATACGCAGTATTTT
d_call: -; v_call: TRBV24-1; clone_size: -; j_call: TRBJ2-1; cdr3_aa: CATSVPGGNEQFF; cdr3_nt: TGTGCCACCAGTGTGCCGGGTGGCAATGAGCAGTTCTTC
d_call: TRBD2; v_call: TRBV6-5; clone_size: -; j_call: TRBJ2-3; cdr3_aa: CASSYAGVAGADTQYF; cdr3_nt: TGTGCCAGCAGTTACGCCGGGGTAGCGGGAGCAGATACGCAGTATTTT
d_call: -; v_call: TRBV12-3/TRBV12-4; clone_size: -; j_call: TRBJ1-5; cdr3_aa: CASSPDSNQPQHF; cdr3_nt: TGTGCCAGCAGTCCAGATAGCAATCAGCCCCAGCATTTT
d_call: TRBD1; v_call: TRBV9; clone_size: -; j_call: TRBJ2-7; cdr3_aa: CASSVGGQALREPQYF; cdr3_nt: TGTGCCAGCAGCGTAGGGGGACAGGCATTACGAGAGCCGCAGTACTTC
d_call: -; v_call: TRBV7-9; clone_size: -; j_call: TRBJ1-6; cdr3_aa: CASSFDMNSPLHF; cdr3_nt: TGTGCCAGCAGCTTCGACATGAATTCACCCCTCCACTTT
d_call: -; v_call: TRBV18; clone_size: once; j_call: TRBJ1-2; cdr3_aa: CASSLDTGHTGVYYGYTF; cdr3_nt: TGTGCCAGCTCACTAGACACGGGACATACCGGAGTTTACTATGGCTACACCTTC
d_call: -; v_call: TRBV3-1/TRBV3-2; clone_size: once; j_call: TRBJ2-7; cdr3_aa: CASSHGTPYEQYF; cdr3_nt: TGTGCCAGCAGCCATGGCACCCCCTACGAGCAGTACTTC
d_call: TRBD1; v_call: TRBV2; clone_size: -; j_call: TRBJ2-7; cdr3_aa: CASSRDRVGYEQYF; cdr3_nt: TGTGCCAGCAGTCGGGACAGGGTTGGGTACGAGCAGTACTTC
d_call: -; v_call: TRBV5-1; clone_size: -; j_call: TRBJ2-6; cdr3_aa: CASSLAGSPPGANVLTF; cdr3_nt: TGCGCCAGCAGCTTGGCAGGGTCCCCTCCTGGGGCCAACGTCCTGACTTTC
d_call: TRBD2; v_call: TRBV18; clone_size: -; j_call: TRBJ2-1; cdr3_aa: CASSPPVASGSNEQFF; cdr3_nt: TGTGCCAGCTCACCACCGGTGGCTAGCGGGAGTAATGAGCAGTTCTTC
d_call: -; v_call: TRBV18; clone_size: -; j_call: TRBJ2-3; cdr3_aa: CASSPFRLLDYGYF; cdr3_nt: TGTGCCAGCTCACCGTTTAGACTCCTCGACTACGGGTATTTT
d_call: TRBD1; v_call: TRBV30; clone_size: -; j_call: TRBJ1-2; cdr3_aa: CAWSPTLVRQGGYGYTF; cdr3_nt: TGTGCCTGGAGTCCCACCCTAGTCCGACAGGGCGGCTATGGCTACACCTTC
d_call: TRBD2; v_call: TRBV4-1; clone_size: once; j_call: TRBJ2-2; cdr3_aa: CASSRIAGGMGTGELFF; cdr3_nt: TGCGCCAGCAGCCGGATAGCGGGGGGGATGGGCACCGGGGAGCTGTTTTTT
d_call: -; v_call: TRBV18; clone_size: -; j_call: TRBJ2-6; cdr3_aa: CASSPLRGDNVLTF; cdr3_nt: TGTGCCAGCTCACCACTCAGGGGTGACAACGTCCTGACTTTC
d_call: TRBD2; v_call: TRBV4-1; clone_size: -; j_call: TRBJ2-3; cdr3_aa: CASSQEGLASSSTDTQYF; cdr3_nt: TGCGCCAGCAGCCAAGAAGGACTAGCGAGCTCTAGCACAGATACGCAGTATTTT
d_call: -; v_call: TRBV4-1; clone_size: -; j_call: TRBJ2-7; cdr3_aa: CASSQDSAYEQYF; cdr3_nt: TGCGCCAGCAGCCAAGATTCAGCCTACGAGCAGTACTTC
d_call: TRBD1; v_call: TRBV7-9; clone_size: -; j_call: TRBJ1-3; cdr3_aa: CASSLFIRQGPGNTIYF; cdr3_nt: TGTGCCAGCAGCTTATTTATTCGACAGGGACCTGGAAACACCATATATTTT
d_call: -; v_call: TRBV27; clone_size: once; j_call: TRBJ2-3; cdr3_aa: CASSRFSTDTQYF; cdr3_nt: TGTGCCAGCAGCAGGTTTAGCACAGATACGCAGTATTTT
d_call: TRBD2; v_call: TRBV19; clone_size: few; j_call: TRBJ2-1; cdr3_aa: CASSIEPGGPRNEQFF; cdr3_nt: TGTGCCAGTAGTATAGAACCGGGAGGGCCACGGAATGAGCAGTTCTTC
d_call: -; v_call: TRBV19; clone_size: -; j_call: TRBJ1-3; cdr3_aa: CASSTRGSGNTIYF; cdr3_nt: TGTGCCAGTAGTACCCGGGGCTCTGGAAACACCATATATTTT